Listed below are T cell receptor beta chains from one sample, sequenced in a study of CD8 T cells in Susac syndrome. TCRdb processed the immunoSEQ multiplex PCR reads anew with MiXCR; each CDR3 protein has one entry. This sample has a few hundred thousand distinct CDR3 sequences, with 75% to 85% found just once. Sequenced input: CD8+ T cells from PBMCs. Source of these receptors: a human donor with multiple sclerosis. CDR3s include the opening cysteine and the closing phenylalanine or tryptophan. Fields, in order: J gene, D gene, V gene, CDR3 DNA, CDR3 protein. A D gene is named only where the DNA matches it firmly.

>TRBJ2-3|.|TRBV4-1
TGCGCCAGCAGCCAAGATAGGACCTCGGGTGATACGCAGTATTTT
CASSQDRTSGDTQYF
>TRBJ1-6|TRBD1|TRBV20-1
TGCAGTGCGGGGACAGGGGCTTATTCACCCCTCCACTTT
CSAGTGAYSPLHF
>TRBJ1-2|.|TRBV6-2/TRBV6-3
TGTGCCAGCAGAGCTGACAGTAACTATGGCTACACCTTC
CASRADSNYGYTF
>TRBJ2-7|TRBD1|TRBV24-1
TGTGCCACCAGTGAAGGAACAGGGGGCGAGCAGTACTTC
CATSEGTGGEQYF
>TRBJ2-5|TRBD1|TRBV7-9
TGTGCCAGCGAAGGGACAGAAGAGACCCAGTACTTC
CASEGTEETQYF
>TRBJ2-7|.|TRBV24-1
TGTGCCACCAGTGATACGACGGCTACCACCCCCTACGAGCAGTACTTC
CATSDTTATTPYEQYF
>TRBJ2-3|TRBD2|TRBV7-2
TGTGCCAGCAGGACCGGGACTAGCATGGCAGATACGCAGTATTTT
CASRTGTSMADTQYF
>TRBJ2-1|TRBD2|TRBV6-5
TGTGCCAGCAGCCCTAGCGGAAACTCCTACAATGAGCAGTTCTTC
CASSPSGNSYNEQFF
>TRBJ2-2|.|TRBV9
TGTGCCAGCAGGGCCGGGAGTGGGACCGGGGAGCTGTTTTTT
CASRAGSGTGELFF
>TRBJ1-1|.|TRBV5-6
TGTGCCAGCAGCTTGGCCTCGACCCCTGAAGCTTTCTTT
CASSLASTPEAFF
>TRBJ1-5|.|TRBV28
TGTGCCAGCAGTTTTGGGTTTCAGCCCCAGCATTTT
CASSFGFQPQHF
>TRBJ1-1|TRBD1|TRBV27
TGTGCCAGCAGTTCGTGGACAGGGTTGAACACTGAAGCTTTCTTT
CASSSWTGLNTEAFF
>TRBJ2-1|TRBD2|TRBV3-1
TGTGCCAGCAGCCCATCGGCGGGAGGCTACAATGAGCAGTTCTTC
CASSPSAGGYNEQFF
>TRBJ2-1|TRBD2|TRBV12-3/TRBV12-4
TGTGCCAGCAGTTTAGGGGCTAGCGGGAGGTACCCCTACAATGAGCAGTTCTTC
CASSLGASGRYPYNEQFF
>TRBJ1-5|.|TRBV19
TGTGCCAGTAGTATAGATTTGGGGTGGAATCAGCCCCAGCATTTT
CASSIDLGWNQPQHF
>TRBJ1-5|.|TRBV7-9
TGTGCCAGCAGCTTAGCGGGCGCCGGTGAGCCCCAGCATTTT
CASSLAGAGEPQHF